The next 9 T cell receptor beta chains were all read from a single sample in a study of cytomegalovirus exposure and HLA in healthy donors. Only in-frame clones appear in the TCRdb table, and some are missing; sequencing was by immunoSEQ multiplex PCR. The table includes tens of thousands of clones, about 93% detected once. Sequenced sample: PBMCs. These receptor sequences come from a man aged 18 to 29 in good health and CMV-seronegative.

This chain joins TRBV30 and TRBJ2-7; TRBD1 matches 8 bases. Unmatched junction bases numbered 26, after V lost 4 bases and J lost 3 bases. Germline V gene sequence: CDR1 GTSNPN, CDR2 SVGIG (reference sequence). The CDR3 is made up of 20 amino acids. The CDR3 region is CAWIWGPGQDSEKPHYEQYF. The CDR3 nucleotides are TGTGCCTGGATTTGGGGTCCGGGACAGGACTCAGAGAAGCCCCACTACGAGCAGTACTTC.

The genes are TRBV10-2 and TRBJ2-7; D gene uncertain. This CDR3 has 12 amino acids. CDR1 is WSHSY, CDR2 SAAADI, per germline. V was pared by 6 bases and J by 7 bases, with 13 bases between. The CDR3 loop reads CASSVQAWEQYF. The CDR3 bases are TGCGCCAGCAGCGTGCAGGCTTGGGAGCAGTACTTC.

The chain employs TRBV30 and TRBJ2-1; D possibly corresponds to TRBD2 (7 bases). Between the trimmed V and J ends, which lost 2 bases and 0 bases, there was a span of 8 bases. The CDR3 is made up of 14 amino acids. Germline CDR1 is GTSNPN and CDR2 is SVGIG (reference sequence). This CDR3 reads CAWSRGGSYNEQFF. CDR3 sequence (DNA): TGTGCCTGGAGTAGGGGGGGCTCCTACAATGAGCAGTTCTTC.

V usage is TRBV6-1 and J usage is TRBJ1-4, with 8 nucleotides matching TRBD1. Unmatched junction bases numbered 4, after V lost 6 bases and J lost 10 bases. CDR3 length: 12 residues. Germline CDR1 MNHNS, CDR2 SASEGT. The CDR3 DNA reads TGTGCCAGCAGCGGGACAGGTGCAAAACTGTTTTTT. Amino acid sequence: CASSGTGAKLFF.

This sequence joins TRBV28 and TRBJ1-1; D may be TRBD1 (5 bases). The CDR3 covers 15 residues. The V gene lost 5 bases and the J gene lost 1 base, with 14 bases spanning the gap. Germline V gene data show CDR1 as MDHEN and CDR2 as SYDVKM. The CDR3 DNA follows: TGTGCCAGCAGTGGGGCCGTAACAGCGAACACTGAAGCTTTCTTT. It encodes CASSGAVTANTEAFF.

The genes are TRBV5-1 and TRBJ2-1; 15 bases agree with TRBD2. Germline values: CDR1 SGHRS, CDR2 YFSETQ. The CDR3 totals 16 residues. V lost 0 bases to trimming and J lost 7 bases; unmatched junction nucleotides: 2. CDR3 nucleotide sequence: TGCGCCAGCAGCTTGGGTGGGACTAGCGGGAGGAATGAGCAGTTCTTC. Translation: CASSLGGTSGRNEQFF. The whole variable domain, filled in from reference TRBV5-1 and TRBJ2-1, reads KAGVTQTPRYLIKTRGQQVTLSCSPISGHRSVSWYQQTPGQGLQFLFEYFSETQRNKGNFPGRFSGRQFSNSRSEMNVSTLELGDSALYLCASSLGGTSGRNEQFFGPGTRLTVL.

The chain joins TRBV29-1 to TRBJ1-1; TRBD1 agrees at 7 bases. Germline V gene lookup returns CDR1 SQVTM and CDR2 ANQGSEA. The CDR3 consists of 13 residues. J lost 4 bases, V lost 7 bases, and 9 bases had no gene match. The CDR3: CSATGQMGTEAFF. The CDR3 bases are TGCAGCGCCACGGGACAGATGGGCACTGAAGCTTTCTTT. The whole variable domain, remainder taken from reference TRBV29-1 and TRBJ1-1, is SAVISQKPSRDICQRGTSLTIQCQVDSQVTMMFWYRQQPGQSLTLIATANQGSEATYESGFVIDKFPISRPNLTFSTLTVSNMSPEDSSIYLCSATGQMGTEAFFGQGTRLTVV.

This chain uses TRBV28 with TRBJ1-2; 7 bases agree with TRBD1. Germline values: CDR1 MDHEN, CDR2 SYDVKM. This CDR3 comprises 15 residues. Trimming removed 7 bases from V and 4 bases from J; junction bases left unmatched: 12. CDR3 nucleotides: TGTGCCAGCACTACAGGGGATGTTCAGTCCTATGGCTACACCTTC. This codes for CASTTGDVQSYGYTF.

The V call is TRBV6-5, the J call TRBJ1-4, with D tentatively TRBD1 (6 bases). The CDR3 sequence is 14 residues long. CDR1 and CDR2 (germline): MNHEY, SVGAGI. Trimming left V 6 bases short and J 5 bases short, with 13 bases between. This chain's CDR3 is CASRDTGLNEKLFF. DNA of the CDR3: TGTGCCAGCAGGGATACAGGGTTGAATGAAAAACTGTTTTTT.